The next 6 T cell receptor beta chains were all read from a single sample in a study of blood T cell repertoires in COVID-19. The assay was immunoSEQ multiplex PCR, and TCRdb's table has in-frame clones only and misses some. The table lists around 270,000 clones, 75% to 90% of them singletons, with approximately 2% in the top ten. The sample consisted of peripheral blood. These receptors were collected from a man younger than 45 with active or convalescent COVID-19.

This chain joins TRBV6-1 and TRBJ1-4, with TRBD1 identical over 10 bases. The trim removed 3 bases at V and 7 bases at J, leaving 8 bases unmatched. CDR3 length: 16 residues. Germline V gene lookup returns CDR1 MNHNS and CDR2 SASEGT. This CDR3 is CASSDNPGTGVEKLFF. The CDR3 bases are TGTGCCAGCAGTGACAACCCTGGGACAGGGGTTGAAAAACTGTTTTTT.

This clone turned up a few times. The chain joins TRBV4-1 to TRBJ1-2, with D possibly being TRBD1 (6 bases). CDR3 length: 14 residues. The germline V and J ends were trimmed by 1 base and 2 bases, with 8 bases remaining between them. The germline CDR1 and CDR2 sequences are MGHRA and YSYEKL. Here the CDR3 reads CASSQVQGNYGYTF. For the CDR3, the DNA is TGCGCCAGCAGCCAAGTTCAGGGGAACTATGGCTACACCTTC.

The chain recombines TRBV7-2 with TRBJ2-3; unclear D gene. The CDR3 extends over 15 amino acids. Germline V gives CDR1 SGHTA, CDR2 FQGNSA. Between the trimmed V and J ends, which lost 3 bases and 4 bases, there was a span of 14 bases. The CDR3, as DNA: TGTGCCAGCAGCTTTCACCAATCCCGGGCAGATACGCAGTATTTT. As protein: CASSFHQSRADTQYF.

The chain links TRBV6-2 or TRBV6-3 to TRBJ2-7, with no clear D. There are 12 residues in the CDR3. Germline CDR1 is MNHEY and CDR2 is SVGEGT. Deletions cut 0 bases from V and 5 bases from J, with 5 bases between. The CDR3 spells CASSYSRNEQYF. Written as DNA, the CDR3 is TGTGCCAGCAGTTACTCGAGGAACGAGCAGTACTTC.

The chain uses TRBV7-8 and TRBJ2-5; D is perhaps TRBD2 (5 bases). This CDR3 comprises 13 residues. Between the trimmed V and J ends, which lost 5 bases and 1 base, there was a span of 8 bases. Germline V gene lookup returns CDR1 SGHVS and CDR2 FQNEAQ. The CDR3 nucleotides read TGTGCCAGCAGCCCTCGGGGCCAAGAGACCCAGTACTTC. It codes for CASSPRGQETQYF. The variable domain in full, completed from reference TRBV7-8 and TRBJ2-5, reads GAGVSQSPRYKVAKRGQDVALRCDPISGHVSLFWYQQALGQGPEFLTYFQNEAQLDKSGLPSDRFFAERPEGSVSTLKIQRTQQEDSAVYLCASSPRGQETQYFGPGTRLLVL.

The chain has TRBV4-2 and TRBJ2-6; 10 bases are a match to TRBD1. With 3 bases clipped from V and 4 bases from J, the junction kept 15 bases outside the gene matches. The CDR3 sequence is 20 residues long. Germline V lookup: CDR1 LGHNA, CDR2 YNFKEQ. In DNA, the CDR3 is TGTGCCAGCAGCCACCCCGCGGGACAGGGGCCTGAGCTGGGGGCCAACGTCCTGACTTTC. Encoded protein: CASSHPAGQGPELGANVLTF.